This T cell receptor (beta chain) was sequenced for a study of identical twins. Whole-study findings and limits: Twins' excess sharing was less marked for out-of-frame beta sequences.

About this clonotype: Its target is unknown.

The CDR3 has 15 amino acids. Trimming pared 5 bases from V and 3 bases from J, leaving 14 bases between. Germline V gene lookup returns CDR1 SGHVS and CDR2 FNYEAQ. A universal primer binding site was introduced by template switching. The final cDNA contained unique molecular identifiers. TCRdb re-called the 5' RACE reads with MiXCR, one entry per CDR3 protein. The sample carries roughly 720,000 distinct CDR3 sequences, roughly 20% recorded once. The sample also formed part of further work on T cells expressing NK-cell markers. That paper adds: The TCR beta repertoires originated in sorted CD3+CD56+NKG2C+, CD3+CD56+NKG2C- and CD3+CD56-NKG2C+ T cells. Roughly 6 donors had dominant NKG2C+ clonotypes that comprised roughly 1.0-7.5% of their CD8+ T cells.

The clonotype comes from a woman aged 18-35 years in good health. Sequenced input: PBMCs. The chain recombines TRBV7-6 with TRBJ2-4; no reliable D call. As DNA, the CDR3 is TGTGCCAGCAGCCCGGTGTTAGGTAACAAAAACATTCAGTACTTC. Amino acids: CASSPVLGNKNIQYF.